What follows are 31 T cell receptor beta chains derived from one specimen sequenced in a study of blood T cell repertoires in COVID-19 (dated by TCRdb to the early 2020s). Libraries came from the immunoSEQ multiplex PCR assay. Imported from immuneACCESS, the table was reduced by TCRdb to in-frame sequences with V and J called. These copies leave out some clones; in studies compared against another copy, an unresolved V gene accounts for under half, and the cause of the remainder is not known. The sample table lists around 200,000 clones, 75% to 90% of them with a count of one. In total, the top ten clones hold roughly 4.5% of the sample. Sequenced input: PBMCs or T cells enriched from blood (not recorded which). These receptors were obtained from a woman between 25 and 40 years old who had been exposed to COVID-19.

The chain employs TRBV19 and TRBJ1-6; unclear D gene. Trimming removed 5 bases from V and 9 bases from J, with 17 bases in between. CDR1 and CDR2 (germline): LNHDA, SQIVND (reference sequence). CDR3 length: 15 residues. The CDR3 DNA follows: TGTGCCAGTAGTGAAGGGAAGGACTGGCGTTCACCCCTCCACTTT. Amino acids: CASSEGKDWRSPLHF.

The chain uses TRBV5-4 and TRBJ2-2, with TRBD1 matching over 8 bases. This CDR3 has 16 amino acids. V trimming: 2 bases; J trimming: 4 bases; junction bases outside the gene matches: 7. Germline lookup yields CDR1 SGHNT and CDR2 YYREEE (reference sequence). The CDR3, as DNA: TGTGCCAGCAGCTTTGACAGGGGACGGCCCACCGGGGAGCTGTTTTTT. Protein sequence: CASSFDRGRPTGELFF.

This clone has a single count. V usage is TRBV29-1 and J usage is TRBJ1-1; the match to TRBD1 covers 8 bases. Germline V gene lookup returns CDR1 SQVTM and CDR2 ANQGSEA. The CDR3 runs to 16 residues. V lost 5 bases to trimming and J lost 4 bases; unmatched junction nucleotides: 15. The CDR3 reads CSVFGVLDRGGTEAFF. The DNA of the CDR3 is TGCAGCGTTTTTGGGGTTCTCGACAGGGGCGGCACTGAAGCTTTCTTT.

The rearrangement uses TRBV3-1 (or the pseudogene TRBV3-2) and TRBJ2-1; 12 bases agree with TRBD2. Germline V gives CDR1 LGHDT, CDR2 YNNKEL (reference sequence). The CDR3 runs to 16 residues. V shed 3 bases, J shed 10 bases, and the junction held 10 bases outside the gene matches. CDR3 nucleotide sequence: TGTGCCAGCAGCCAGTTGACTAGCGGGGGTCCACAGGAGCAGTTCTTC. It specifies CASSQLTSGGPQEQFF.

The V call is TRBV25-1, the J call TRBJ1-2; 9 nucleotides line up with TRBD1. The germline CDR1 and CDR2 sequences are MGHDK and SYGVNS. Trimming cost V 8 bases and J 7 bases; bases outside gene matches: 2. This CDR3 contains 11 residues. The CDR3 nucleotides are TGTGCCAGCGGGGACAGGGTTGGCTACACCTTC. Its protein is CASGDRVGYTF.

The V and J genes are TRBV7-2 and TRBJ2-7, with a tentative D call TRBD2 (6 bases). V gave up 4 bases and J gave up 0 bases, with 22 bases separating them. CDR1 and CDR2 from the germline V gene are SGHTA and FQGNSA. This CDR3 is 18 amino acids long. This CDR3 reads CASSSRRGEWSGSYEQYF. The CDR3 DNA sequence: TGTGCCAGCAGCTCTCGGAGGGGCGAATGGTCAGGCTCCTACGAGCAGTACTTC.

CDR3 in amino acids: CASRGANTGELFF. In nucleotides, the CDR3 is TGTGCCAGTAGGGGGGCAAACACCGGGGAGCTGTTTTTT. V is TRBV19 and J is TRBJ2-2; maybe TRBD1 (6 bases). Between the trimmed V and J ends, which lost 6 bases and 2 bases, there was a span of 7 bases. Germline V lookup: CDR1 LNHDA, CDR2 SQIVND (reference sequence). The CDR3 sequence is 13 residues long.

The chain's CDR3 is CASSLGAGYSNQPQHF. In nucleotides, the CDR3 is TGCGCCAGCAGCTTGGGAGCCGGTTATAGCAATCAGCCCCAGCATTTT. V gene TRBV5-1 combines with J gene TRBJ1-5; D not certain. With 0 bases removed from V and 0 bases from J, the gap between germline ends came to 10 bases. The CDR3 has 16 residues. The germline CDR1 and CDR2 sequences are SGHRS and YFSETQ.

The chain is built from TRBV6-5 and TRBJ2-7; D not resolved. The V gene lost 0 bases and the J gene lost 0 bases, with 9 bases spanning the gap. Per the germline V gene, CDR1 is MNHEY and CDR2 is SVGAGI. This CDR3 comprises 15 residues. In DNA, the CDR3 is TGTGCCAGCAGTTACTCGAACGGTTACTCCTACGAGCAGTACTTC. Amino acid sequence: CASSYSNGYSYEQYF.

This sequence joins TRBV3-1 (or the pseudogene TRBV3-2) and TRBJ2-4, with 7 bases matching TRBD1. CDR3 length equals 20 residues. J gave up 0 bases and V 5 bases, and 19 bases lay outside the gene matches. CDR1 and CDR2 from the germline V gene are LGHDT and YNNKEL (reference sequence). CDR3 nucleotides: TGTGCCAGCAGCGCCGAACAGGGGACCCATCGTCCGTCAGCCAAAAACATTCAGTACTTC. Residues: CASSAEQGTHRPSAKNIQYF.

This chain connects TRBV20-1 to TRBJ1-1; D is possibly TRBD1 (5 bases). Germline lookup yields CDR1 DFQATT and CDR2 SNEGSKA (reference sequence). V was cut by 3 bases and J by 7 bases, with 30 bases left in between. The CDR3 covers 18 residues. CDR3 bases: TGCAGTGCTAGTTCGTCTCGGTCTCGCGGGATTTGGGGCGGTGAAGCTTTCTTT. Protein: CSASSSRSRGIWGGEAFF.

In nucleotides, the CDR3 is TGTGCCAGCAGCGTAGAGCTAGCTTGGGACAATGAGCAGTTCTTC. This sequence encodes CASSVELAWDNEQFF. The V call is TRBV9, the J call TRBJ2-1, with D possibly being TRBD2 (5 bases). Trimming took off 0 bases at V and 5 bases at J, with 12 bases between the two ends. The CDR3 extends over 15 amino acids. Germline V gene data show CDR1 as SGDLS and CDR2 as YYNGEE.

This clone was recorded once. The chain is built from TRBV27 and TRBJ1-5; TRBD1 agrees at 7 bases. The germline CDR1 and CDR2 sequences are MNHEY and SMNVEV (reference sequence). The CDR3 totals 17 residues. The junction had 10 bases not matched to a gene; V was cut back by 4 bases and J by 1 base. CDR3 loop: CASSSSPTGQSNQPQHF. The CDR3 nucleotides are TGTGCCAGCAGTTCCTCCCCGACAGGGCAAAGCAATCAGCCCCAGCATTTT.

V usage is TRBV5-6 and J usage is TRBJ1-2; 8 nucleotides match TRBD1. The length of the CDR3 is 14 residues. After removal of 4 bases from V and 7 bases from J, the junction contained 9 bases not matched to a gene. CDR1 is SGHDT and CDR2 is YYEEEE in the germline V gene. DNA for the CDR3: TGTGCCAGCAGCCCGGACAGGGCCTCTCCTGGCTACACCTTC. It codes for CASSPDRASPGYTF.

The J gene is TRBJ2-3, the V gene TRBV4-1, with D perhaps matching TRBD2 (6 bases). Looked up from germline, CDR1 is MGHRA and CDR2 is YSYEKL. V shed 0 bases and J shed 1 base, with 14 bases lying between them. This CDR3 spans 17 amino acids. CDR3 in DNA: TGCGCCAGCAGCCAAGATAGAACGGAGCGGGGCACAGATACGCAGTATTTT. As protein: CASSQDRTERGTDTQYF.

The chain employs TRBV6-5 and TRBJ2-3, with a possible D match to TRBD2 (6 bases). Trimming shortened V by 5 bases and J by 2 bases, and 14 bases separated the two germline ends. The CDR3 length is 15 residues. Per germline, CDR1 MNHEY and CDR2 SVGAGI. Here the CDR3 reads CASSTGGLSTDTQYF. The CDR3 nucleotides read TGTGCCAGCAGTACTGGGGGACTTTCCACAGATACGCAGTATTTT.

The V call is TRBV10-1, the J call TRBJ2-7; 7 nucleotides match TRBD2. Losses at the gene ends were 5 bases for V and 6 bases for J; bases not matched to a gene: 10. There are 14 residues in the CDR3. Per the germline V gene, CDR1 is WNHNN and CDR2 is SYGVQD (reference sequence). For the CDR3, the DNA is TGCGCCAGCAGTCTAGACGGACTAGGCGGCGAGCAGTACTTC. This sequence encodes CASSLDGLGGEQYF.

CDR3 nucleotide sequence: TGTGCCAGTACCCTATTGGGGGGGGCAGGGCCCACCGGGGAGCTGTTTTTT. Its protein is CASTLLGGAGPTGELFF. This chain joins TRBV19 and TRBJ2-2, with D perhaps TRBD2 (7 bases). This CDR3 contains 17 residues. CDR1 LNHDA and CDR2 SQIVND come from the germline V gene (reference sequence). V gave up 7 bases and J gave up 4 bases, with 22 bases separating them.

V and J are TRBV2 and TRBJ2-1; D gene unclear. CDR1 and CDR2 from the germline V gene are SNHLY and FYNNEI. The CDR3 sequence is 16 residues long. The V end was cut by 3 bases, the J end by 7 bases, with 19 bases between. The chain's CDR3 is CASSDWVHQVRNEQFF. The CDR3 DNA follows: TGTGCCAGCAGTGATTGGGTCCATCAGGTGAGAAATGAGCAGTTCTTC.

V and J are TRBV5-6 and TRBJ1-2, with a possible D match to TRBD1 (6 bases). The germline CDR1 and CDR2 sequences are SGHDT and YYEEEE. The CDR3 is made up of 15 amino acids. The germline V and J ends were trimmed by 4 bases and 2 bases, with 15 bases remaining between them. The CDR3, as DNA: TGTGCCAGCAGCCCCACAGGGTCCGGAAACTATGGCTACACCTTC. Its translation is CASSPTGSGNYGYTF. Looking up the rest from reference TRBV5-6 and TRBJ1-2 gives the full variable domain: DAGVTQSPTHLIKTRGQQVTLRCSPKSGHDTVSWYQQALGQGPQFIFQYYEEEERQRGNFPDRFSGHQFPNYSSELNVNALLLGDSALYLCASSPTGSGNYGYTFGSGTRLTVV.

This chain uses TRBV7-8 with TRBJ1-2, with TRBD1 identical over 12 bases. The length of the CDR3 is 17 residues. Germline V gene data show CDR1 as SGHVS and CDR2 as FQNEAQ. V dropped 5 bases and J dropped 2; count of bases not matched to a gene: 9. The CDR3 DNA reads as TGTGCCAGCAGCCAGCACCGGGACAGGGGGCCAAACTATGGCTACACCTTC. It yields the protein CASSQHRDRGPNYGYTF.

This chain joins TRBV12-3 or TRBV12-4 and TRBJ1-3, with 7 bases that match TRBD1. The CDR3 is 13 amino acids. V dropped 8 bases and J dropped 8; count of bases not matched to a gene: 9. The CDR3 nucleotides read TGTGCCAGCCAACAGGGGACCGCCGACACCATATATTTT. Amino acid sequence: CASQQGTADTIYF.

The V gene is TRBV18, the J gene TRBJ2-2; D is uncertain. The V gene's germline CDR1 is KGHSH and CDR2 LQKENI. The CDR3 runs to 17 residues. The germline V and J ends were trimmed by 0 bases and 1 base, with 12 bases remaining between them. CDR3 in amino acids: CASSPPNAPVNTGELFF. The DNA of the CDR3 is TGTGCCAGCTCACCACCGAACGCGCCGGTGAACACCGGGGAGCTGTTTTTT.

This chain connects TRBV5-1 to TRBJ2-3; 9 bases match TRBD2. The CDR3 has 15 amino acids. The V gene's germline CDR1 is SGHRS and CDR2 YFSETQ. Germline trimming cut 0 bases from V and 5 bases from J; bases unmatched to any gene: 4. This CDR3 reads CASSLGLAALDTQYF. CDR3 DNA sequence: TGCGCCAGCAGCTTGGGACTAGCGGCGCTAGATACGCAGTATTTT.

The rearrangement uses TRBV7-9 and TRBJ2-1; a possible D gene is TRBD2 (7 bases). Germline CDR1 is SEHNR and CDR2 is FQNEAQ (reference sequence). The V gene lost 5 bases and the J gene lost 6 bases, with 23 bases spanning the gap. The CDR3 is 17 amino acids. The CDR3 DNA sequence: TGTGCCAGCAGCGGATCACTACGGAGGGGGGGAGGCAATGAGCAGTTCTTC. It specifies CASSGSLRRGGGNEQFF. Combining the CDR3 with reference TRBV7-9 and TRBJ2-1 gives the whole variable domain DTGVSQNPRHKITKRGQNVTFRCDPISEHNRLYWYRQTLGQGPEFLTYFQNEAQLEKSRLLSDRFSAERPKGSFSTLEIQRTEQGDSAMYLCASSGSLRRGGGNEQFFGPGTRLTVL.

J is TRBJ2-1 and V is TRBV11-2, with a possible D match to TRBD1 (6 bases). V was pared by 2 bases and J by 0 bases, with 14 bases between. The germline V gene encodes CDR1 SGHAT and CDR2 FQNNGV. The CDR3 loop spans 17 amino acids. CDR3 sequence reads: CASSLWAGVGSYNEQFF. CDR3 sequence (DNA): TGTGCCAGCAGCTTATGGGCAGGGGTTGGCTCCTACAATGAGCAGTTCTTC.

The chain uses TRBV2 and TRBJ2-7, with a tentative D call TRBD2 (6 bases). CDR1 is SNHLY and CDR2 is FYNNEI in the germline V gene. The CDR3 covers 15 residues. V dropped 5 bases and J dropped 0 bases, with 14 bases sitting between them. The CDR3 DNA follows: TGTGCCAGCAGTCCTATACTAGCAGGCTCCTACGAGCAGTACTTC. Residues: CASSPILAGSYEQYF.

The chain joins TRBV5-4 to TRBJ1-4; unclear D gene. This CDR3 spans 14 amino acids. From germline, CDR1 is SGHNT and CDR2 YYREEE (reference sequence). The germline V and J ends were trimmed by 9 bases and 6 bases, with 18 bases remaining between them. CDR3 nucleotide sequence: TGTGCCACCTCAATGTGGGTCGGAGATGAAAAACTGTTTTTT. It translates to CATSMWVGDEKLFF. Variable domain in full (rest from reference TRBV5-4 and TRBJ1-4): ETGVTQSPTHLIKTRGQQVTLRCSSQSGHNTVSWYQQALGQGPQFIFQYYREEENGRGNFPPRFSGLQFPNYSSELNVNALELDDSALYLCATSMWVGDEKLFFGSGTQLSVL.

This clone was detected ten times or more. The rearrangement links TRBV15 to TRBJ2-2; 8 bases line up with TRBD2. Trimming cost V 8 bases and J 6 bases; bases outside gene matches: 11. The CDR3 runs 15 residues. Germline assignment: CDR1 LNHNV and CDR2 YYDKDF (reference sequence). CDR3 region: CATEGRAREAGELFF. For the CDR3, the DNA is TGTGCCACCGAGGGCAGGGCGCGGGAGGCCGGGGAGCTGTTTTTT. Supplemented by reference TRBV15 and TRBJ2-2, the full variable domain reads DAMVIQNPRYQVTQFGKPVTLSCSQTLNHNVMYWYQQKSSQAPKLLFHYYDKDFNNEADTPDNFQSRRPNTSFCFLDIRSPGLGDTAMYLCATEGRAREAGELFFGEGSRLTVL.

The chain links TRBV7-9 to TRBJ1-2; 7 bases fit TRBD1. Germline V gene sequence: CDR1 SEHNR, CDR2 FQNEAQ (reference sequence). V lost 1 base to trimming and J lost 8 bases; unmatched junction nucleotides: 7. The CDR3 has 14 residues. CDR3 amino acids: CASSLGGDSDGYTF. The CDR3 coding sequence is TGTGCCAGCAGCTTAGGTGGGGACAGCGACGGCTACACCTTC.

The chain joins TRBV2 to TRBJ2-5, with a weak D call TRBD2 (6 bases). Germline V CDR1 and CDR2: SNHLY, FYNNEI. V was pared by 3 bases and J by 4 bases, with 18 bases between. This CDR3 spans 16 amino acids. CDR3 region: CASSEALGGQGETQYF. Written as DNA, the CDR3 is TGTGCCAGCAGTGAGGCCCTCGGGGGTCAGGGAGAGACCCAGTACTTC.